The sequence of this TCR beta chain was determined in a study of CD8 T cells in Susac syndrome. CD8+ and CD4+ T cells circulating in blood were sequenced for TCR beta. Bulk CD8+ and CD4+ cells came from magnetic negative isolation; CD8+ TEMRA by FACS. Random hexamers were used to reverse transcribe the RNA input (about 0.5 to 1 ug). Multiplex immunoSEQ PCR targeted 54 Vbeta and 13 Jbeta TCR beta segments. TCRdb recomputed calls from the immunoSEQ multiplex PCR reads with MiXCR, one row per CDR3 protein. Found here are 150,000 to 200,000 distinct CDR3 sequences, approximately 96% of them singletons; the top ten hold approximately 0.1%. V was pared by 2 bases and J by 5 bases, with 9 bases of the junction left unmatched. There are 15 residues in the CDR3. Per germline, CDR1 DFQATT and CDR2 SNEGSKA (reference sequence).

The material sequenced was CD4+ T cells from PBMCs. The sequence was obtained from a human donor with multiple sclerosis. The chain uses TRBV20-1 and TRBJ2-7, with 10 positions matching TRBD1. DNA of the CDR3: TGCAGTGCTAGATACTGGGACAGGGGTAAGGACGAGCAGTACTTC. Translation: CSARYWDRGKDEQYF.